Sequencing of this T cell receptor (beta chain) was carried out in a study of CD8+ T cells in alopecia areata. Per germline, CDR1 SQVTM and CDR2 ANQGSEA. The CDR3 is 13 amino acids. V dropped 2 bases and J dropped 0; count of bases not matched to a gene: 0. Isolated RNA was reverse transcribed into cDNA used as the sequencing template. The data were produced by immunoSEQ multiplex PCR, yet TCRdb's version contains in-frame clones alone and is incomplete. The sample contains hundreds of thousands of clones, roughly 63% of which appear only once. This sample's treatment: oral pan-JAK inhibitor, 5-10 mg twice daily.

The source of this sequence is a human donor with alopecia areata. J is TRBJ1-1 and V is TRBV29-1; TRBD1 aligns across 7 bases. The sample in question was CD4+ T cells sorted from blood, obtained at approximately week 51, from a patient treated with tofacitinib. In DNA form, the CDR3 reads TGCAGCGTTGAACAGGGGGTGAACACTGAAGCTTTCTTT. Amino acid sequence: CSVEQGVNTEAFF.